Shown below are 30 T cell receptor beta chains from a single sample sequenced in a study of a mutant IDH1 vaccine in newly diagnosed glioma. No cognate antigen is known for these TCRs. Specified time point: week 23, last vaccination. Each dose of the vaccine consisted of 300 ug of mutant IDH1 20-mer peptide, with topical imiquimod. Produced via immunoSEQ multiplex PCR; TCRdb's table is partial and in-frame only. This sample yields approximately 39,000 clones, of which roughly 80% are seen a single time; about 5.2% belongs to the top ten. The sequenced sample was PBMCs, obtained from a glioma patient whose treatment included an IDH1 peptide vaccine. All receptors derive from a man aged 35 to 55 with glioma.

This clone was counted a few times. This CDR3 reads CSVGTGSNQPQHF. CDR3 nucleotide sequence: TGCAGCGTGGGGACAGGGAGCAATCAGCCCCAGCATTTT. This chain uses TRBV29-1 with TRBJ1-5; TRBD1 matches 9 bases. Germline CDR1 SQVTM, CDR2 ANQGSEA. V shed 6 bases, J shed 1 base, and the junction held 1 base outside the gene matches. This CDR3 contains 13 residues.

This chain links TRBV9 with TRBJ2-1; D is uncertain. The CDR3 contains 13 residues. Germline V gene data show CDR1 as SGDLS and CDR2 as YYNGEE. V shed 0 bases and J shed 12 bases, with 13 bases lying between them. The CDR3 DNA reads TGTGCCAGCAGCGTAGATCCCGTCGGTGGGCAGTTCTTC. This sequence encodes CASSVDPVGGQFF.

Points on this clone: This specimen includes other DNA sequences encoding the same CDR3. This rearrangement joins TRBV18 to TRBJ2-5; D is uncertain. This CDR3 has 12 amino acids. Germline V gives CDR1 KGHSH, CDR2 LQKENI. V was cut by 3 bases and J by 4 bases, with 6 bases left in between. In DNA form, the CDR3 reads TGTGCCAGCTCACCGTTACCAGAGACCCAGTACTTC. Translating gives CASSPLPETQYF.

This chain connects TRBV5-1 to TRBJ1-1; possibly TRBD1 for D (6 bases). Germline values: CDR1 SGHRS, CDR2 YFSETQ. V was pared by 4 bases and J by 4 bases, with 17 bases between. The CDR3 extends over 15 amino acids. The CDR3 reads CASSPTTGLGTEAFF. The CDR3 region has the DNA TGCGCCAGCAGCCCGACGACAGGTTTGGGCACTGAAGCTTTCTTT.

The chain recombines TRBV18 with TRBJ2-7; D gene unclear. The CDR3 consists of 13 residues. CDR1 is KGHSH, CDR2 LQKENI, per germline. Trimming removed 3 bases at V and 1 base at J, with 7 bases between. The chain's CDR3 is CASSPLQSYEQYF. CDR3 DNA sequence: TGTGCCAGCTCACCGTTGCAGTCCTACGAGCAGTACTTC.

This chain joins TRBV7-2 and TRBJ1-6; possible D gene TRBD1, 5 bases. The germline V and J ends were trimmed by 1 base and 7 bases, with 14 bases remaining between them. The CDR3 is 16 residues long. Germline V lookup: CDR1 SGHTA, CDR2 FQGNSA. In DNA, the CDR3 is TGTGCCAGCAGCTTAGAGACGGGACTCAGAAATTCACCCCTCCACTTT. It yields the protein CASSLETGLRNSPLHF.

The chain links TRBV4-3 to TRBJ2-7; 8 bases line up with TRBD1. V shed 1 base and J 2 bases; nucleotides not matched to a gene: 4. The germline V gene encodes CDR1 LGHNA and CDR2 YSLEER. The CDR3 has 15 amino acids. CDR3 sequence: CASSQVYRGTYEQYF. The CDR3 DNA reads as TGCGCCAGCAGCCAAGTGTACAGGGGGACCTACGAGCAGTACTTC.

The rearrangement uses TRBV13 and TRBJ2-1; 10 bases match TRBD2. The CDR3 has 15 residues. From germline, CDR1 is PRHDT and CDR2 FYEKMQ (reference sequence). V lost 2 bases and J lost 5; bases outside the gene matches: 3. The CDR3: CASSLRGLADNEQFF. The DNA of the CDR3 is TGTGCCAGCAGCTTAAGAGGACTAGCGGACAATGAGCAGTTCTTC.

This clone was picked up a small number of times. The chain joins TRBV4-3 to TRBJ2-6, with TRBD1 as a possible D gene (6 bases). The V gene lost 1 base and the J gene lost 4 bases, with 11 bases spanning the gap. From germline, CDR1 is LGHNA and CDR2 YSLEER. The CDR3 is 16 amino acids. The DNA of the CDR3 is TGCGCCAGCAGCCAAGGACAGGCCCTAGGGGCCAACGTCCTGACTTTC. Its protein is CASSQGQALGANVLTF.

The genes are TRBV11-1 and TRBJ1-2, with TRBD1 identical over 7 bases. Looked up from germline, CDR1 is SGHAT and CDR2 is FQDESV (reference sequence). This CDR3 spans 16 amino acids. The V segment lost 0 bases and the J segment 4 bases; nucleotides outside the gene matches: 8. The CDR3 spells CASSLAKKGASYGYTF. CDR3 nucleotides: TGTGCCAGCAGCTTAGCGAAAAAGGGGGCGAGCTATGGCTACACCTTC.

The chain joins TRBV9 to TRBJ2-5; D is ambiguous. The CDR3 sequence is 15 residues long. Germline lookup yields CDR1 SGDLS and CDR2 YYNGEE. Trimming removed 0 bases from V and 1 base from J, with 10 bases in between. CDR3 nucleotide sequence: TGTGCCAGCAGCGTAGCTCAGCGCCCCCAAGAGACCCAGTACTTC. Encoded protein: CASSVAQRPQETQYF.

The rearrangement links TRBV7-9 to TRBJ2-2; D gene ambiguous. Germline V CDR1 and CDR2: SEHNR, FQNEAQ (reference sequence). Between the trimmed V and J ends, which lost 1 base and 4 bases, there was a span of 1 base. The CDR3 is 12 residues long. CDR3 sequence: CASSLVTGELFF. The CDR3 DNA is TGTGCCAGCAGCTTAGTCACCGGGGAGCTGTTTTTT.

The chain employs TRBV28 and TRBJ2-4; 8 bases fit TRBD1. With 5 bases clipped from V and 4 bases from J, the junction kept 10 bases outside the gene matches. The CDR3 is 16 amino acids. Looked up from germline, CDR1 is MDHEN and CDR2 is SYDVKM. CDR3 loop: CASSEFGTGRKNIQYF. The CDR3 coding sequence is TGTGCCAGCAGTGAATTCGGGACAGGACGAAAAAACATTCAGTACTTC.

The chain couples TRBV5-4 to TRBJ1-2, with 8 bases fitting TRBD1. Germline V CDR1 and CDR2: SGHNT, YYREEE (reference sequence). Trimming cost V 2 bases and J 12 bases; bases outside gene matches: 6. The CDR3 runs 12 residues. The CDR3 nucleotides are TGTGCCAGCAGCTTAGACAGGGGCGGCCACACCTTC. Its protein product is CASSLDRGGHTF. Full variable domain (rest looked up from reference TRBV5-4 and TRBJ1-2): ETGVTQSPTHLIKTRGQQVTLRCSSQSGHNTVSWYQQALGQGPQFIFQYYREEENGRGNFPPRFSGLQFPNYSSELNVNALELDDSALYLCASSLDRGGHTFGSGTRLTVV.

The chain carries TRBV30 and TRBJ1-4, with TRBD1 as a possible D gene (5 bases). Germline V CDR1 and CDR2: GTSNPN, SVGIG (reference sequence). Trimming removed 6 bases from V and 0 bases from J, with 11 bases in between. The CDR3 totals 14 residues. CDR3 nucleotide sequence: TGTGCCTGTGATGCAGGGTCAACTAATGAAAAACTGTTTTTT. It is translated as CACDAGSTNEKLFF. Full variable domain (rest looked up from reference TRBV30 and TRBJ1-4): SQTIHQWPATLVQPVGSPLSLECTVEGTSNPNLYWYRQAAGRGLQLLFYSVGIGQISSEVPQNLSASRPQDRQFILSSKKLLLSDSGFYLCACDAGSTNEKLFFGSGTQLSVL.

The chain recombines TRBV29-1 with TRBJ1-1; 9 bases are a match to TRBD1. V was clipped by 7 bases and J by 6 bases; unmatched bases: 12. The CDR3 length is 14 residues. The V gene's germline CDR1 is SQVTM and CDR2 ANQGSEA. CDR3 DNA: TGCAGCGCGCGACTGGACAGGGGTGACCCTGAAGCTTTCTTT. It translates to CSARLDRGDPEAFF.

This clone has a single count. The genes are TRBV4-3 and TRBJ1-1; D remains ambiguous. The V gene's germline CDR1 is LGHNA and CDR2 YSLEER. The CDR3 length is 11 residues. With 2 bases removed from V and 4 bases from J, the gap between germline ends came to 2 bases. Here the CDR3 reads CASSQSTEAFF. CDR3 nucleotide sequence: TGCGCCAGCAGCCAAAGCACTGAAGCTTTCTTT.

The chain links TRBV7-2 to TRBJ2-7, with unresolved D. This CDR3 is built from 15 residues. The V end lost 3 bases, the J end lost 0 bases, and 12 bases lay between the germline ends. Germline V gives CDR1 SGHTA, CDR2 FQGNSA. The CDR3 sequence is CASSFYQAGSYEQYF. CDR3 DNA: TGTGCCAGCAGCTTTTACCAGGCTGGCTCCTACGAGCAGTACTTC.

Comment on this clone: At one of its ends the junction is not consistent with the germline gene, which may arise from a read error. The rearrangement joins TRBV7-7 to TRBJ2-5; 7 bases fit TRBD1. The CDR3 loop spans 13 amino acids. Germline CDR1 SSHAT, CDR2 FNYEAQ (reference sequence). CDR3 sequence reads: CASSLPQGPEQYF. The CDR3 nucleotides are TGTGCTAGCAGCCTACCACAGGGGCCAGAGCAGTACTTC.

This clone has a single count. The chain is built from TRBV19 and TRBJ2-1, with D hard to call. V was trimmed by 9 bases and J by 0 bases, leaving 12 bases between them. Germline assignment: CDR1 LNHDA and CDR2 SQIVND (reference sequence). CDR3 length: 14 amino acids. The CDR3 spells CASRALSSYNEQFF. The CDR3 nucleotides are TGTGCCAGCCGGGCCTTGAGCTCCTACAATGAGCAGTTCTTC.

The chain has TRBV7-9 and TRBJ2-3; D remains unclear. The CDR3 is made up of 14 amino acids. V lost 1 base and J 3 bases, leaving 8 bases between the germline ends. The germline V gene encodes CDR1 SEHNR and CDR2 FQNEAQ (reference sequence). CDR3 coding DNA: TGTGCCAGCAGCTTAGACGGACGAACAGATACGCAGTATTTT. Translating it yields CASSLDGRTDTQYF.

The chain employs TRBV30 and TRBJ2-2, with 8 bases lining up with TRBD1. The germline gives CDR1 GTSNPN, CDR2 SVGIG (reference sequence). Trimming at V came to 1 base and at J to 6 bases, leaving 10 bases not matched to a gene. The CDR3 sequence is 16 residues long. The DNA for the CDR3 is TGTGCCTGGAGTGGGGGGACAGGTAGTATTGCCGGGGAGCTGTTTTTT. Its translation is CAWSGGTGSIAGELFF.

This sequence joins TRBV10-3 and TRBJ1-2, with no clear D. Germline CDR1 is ENHRY and CDR2 is SYGVKD. V lost 3 bases and J lost 4, with 9 bases in between. There are 13 residues in the CDR3. DNA of the CDR3: TGTGCCATCAGTGAAGTGACGTCCTATGGCTACACCTTC. Encoded protein: CAISEVTSYGYTF.

In its sample, this clone was seen once. The CDR3 DNA reads as TGTGCCAGCAGCATGAGGGGTCCCAATGAAAAACTGTTTTTT. Translated: CASSMRGPNEKLFF. The chain has TRBV5-8 and TRBJ1-4, with D possibly being TRBD1 (5 bases). CDR3 length: 14 residues. V was pared by 4 bases and J by 5 bases, with 12 bases between. The V gene's germline CDR1 is SGHTS and CDR2 YDEGEE.

The rearrangement joins TRBV28 to TRBJ2-4; 9 nucleotides align to TRBD2. CDR1 is MDHEN and CDR2 is SYDVKM in the germline V gene. The CDR3 is made up of 14 amino acids. The junction had 7 bases not matched to a gene; V was cut back by 5 bases and J by 8 bases. The CDR3 protein is CASSRLAGKDIQYF. The CDR3 DNA reads as TGTGCCAGCAGTAGGCTAGCGGGAAAGGACATTCAGTACTTC.

The rearrangement links TRBV9 to TRBJ2-6; D not resolved. CDR3 size: 14 residues. Germline V gives CDR1 SGDLS, CDR2 YYNGEE. V was cut by 3 bases and J by 4 bases, with 8 bases left in between. CDR3 in amino acids: CASSDGPGANVLTF. As DNA, the CDR3 is TGTGCCAGCAGCGATGGGCCGGGGGCCAACGTCCTGACTTTC. The full variable domain, in which reference TRBV9 and TRBJ2-6 provide the parts outside the CDR3, is DSGVTQTPKHLITATGQRVTLRCSPRSGDLSVYWYQQSLDQGLQFLIQYYNGEERAKGNILERFSAQQFPDLHSELNLSSLELGDSALYFCASSDGPGANVLTFGAGSRLTVL.

The chain carries TRBV18 and TRBJ1-6; the match to TRBD1 covers 9 bases. The CDR3 spans 17 residues. J gave up 8 bases and V 6 bases, and 14 bases lay outside the gene matches. Germline CDR1 is KGHSH and CDR2 is LQKENI. The CDR3: CASSPLTGTGSDSPLHF. The CDR3 bases are TGTGCCAGCTCTCCGCTCACCGGGACAGGGAGCGATTCACCCCTCCACTTT. The variable domain in full, completed from reference TRBV18 and TRBJ1-6, reads NAGVMQNPRHLVRRRGQEARLRCSPMKGHSHVYWYRQLPEEGLKFMVYLQKENIIDESGMPKERFSAEFPKEGPSILRIQQVVRGDSAAYFCASSPLTGTGSDSPLHFGNGTRLTVT.

V is TRBV15 and J is TRBJ1-5; 9 bases match TRBD1. With V trimmed by 3 bases and J by 3 bases, 12 bases remained unmatched. From germline, CDR1 is LNHNV and CDR2 YYDKDF (reference sequence). There are 18 residues in the CDR3. The CDR3 protein is CATSRGKTGDRDNQPQHF. DNA of the CDR3: TGTGCCACCAGCAGGGGGAAAACTGGGGACAGGGACAATCAGCCCCAGCATTTT.

This chain links TRBV9 with TRBJ2-7, with 8 nucleotides matching TRBD2. Trimming at V came to 3 bases and at J to 1 base, leaving 6 bases not matched to a gene. CDR3 length equals 15 residues. CDR1 and CDR2 (germline): SGDLS, YYNGEE. The CDR3 here is CASSGGLVSSYEQYF. CDR3 bases: TGTGCCAGCAGCGGGGGACTAGTGTCTTCCTACGAGCAGTACTTC.

This chain uses TRBV6-4 with TRBJ2-3; the D gene could be TRBD1 or TRBD2 (5 bases each). Germline V gene lookup returns CDR1 MRHNA and CDR2 SNTAGT. V lost 3 bases and J 8 bases, leaving 18 bases between the germline ends. The CDR3 covers 15 residues. This CDR3 is CASSEGTGPRGTQYF. The CDR3 nucleotides read TGTGCCAGCAGTGAGGGGACGGGGCCCCGTGGTACGCAGTATTTT.